Below are 17 T cell receptor beta chains sequenced from a single sample in a study of cytomegalovirus exposure and HLA in healthy donors. The study ran its PCR with 60 Vbeta and 13 Jbeta primers. Profiled with immunoSEQ multiplex PCR; TCRdb holds only in-frame clones, not every one. The table has 130,000 to 150,000 clones, around four fifths seen once. Sequencing used PBMCs. Every receptor here comes from an older woman in good health and CMV-seropositive.

The rearrangement uses TRBV2 and TRBJ2-1, with TRBD1 matching over 9 bases. The germline V gene has CDR1 SNHLY and CDR2 FYNNEI. After removal of 4 bases from V and 9 bases from J, the junction contained 7 bases not matched to a gene. The CDR3 is 14 amino acids. The CDR3, as DNA: TGTGCCAGCAGTGTTGGGACAGGGTCAGTTGAGCAGTTCTTC. Translating it yields CASSVGTGSVEQFF.

The chain is built from TRBV27 and TRBJ2-6; D is unresolved. V was pared by 6 bases and J by 0 bases, with 9 bases between. Germline-derived CDR1 and CDR2 are MNHEY and SMNVEV (reference sequence). The CDR3 covers 15 residues. The CDR3 region is CASRQIDSGANVLTF. The CDR3, as DNA: TGTGCCAGCAGACAGATAGACTCTGGGGCCAACGTCCTGACTTTC.

This clone is a singleton in its sample. This chain uses TRBV19 with TRBJ2-3; TRBD2 agrees at 7 bases. Germline V gene lookup returns CDR1 LNHDA and CDR2 SQIVND (reference sequence). The CDR3 has 15 amino acids. V lost 5 bases, J lost 3 bases, and 8 bases stayed unmatched. In nucleotides, the CDR3 is TGTGCCAGTAGTGTTCTAGCGGCCCGGACAGATACGCAGTATTTT. Its translation is CASSVLAARTDTQYF.

The rearrangement joins TRBV18 to TRBJ1-1; D is undetermined. This CDR3 region has 15 residues. Germline assignment: CDR1 KGHSH and CDR2 LQKENI. Trimming pared 0 bases from V and 1 base from J, leaving 9 bases between. CDR3 DNA: TGTGCCAGCTCACCACCGAATGGAGGGAACACTGAAGCTTTCTTT. Its protein is CASSPPNGGNTEAFF.

The V gene is TRBV5-4, the J gene TRBJ2-5; 8 bases are a match to TRBD2. The germline V gene encodes CDR1 SGHNT and CDR2 YYREEE (reference sequence). The trim removed 0 bases at V and 6 bases at J, leaving 7 bases unmatched. The CDR3 totals 15 residues. The CDR3 bases are TGTGCCAGCAGCTTGGAAGCGGGAGTTGGAAAGACCCAGTACTTC. Amino acid sequence: CASSLEAGVGKTQYF.

CDR3: CASKLSTISYNEQFF. The DNA for the CDR3 is TGTGCCAGCAAATTATCCACTATCTCCTACAATGAGCAGTTCTTC. This sequence joins TRBV2 and TRBJ2-1; no definite D call. Trimming took off 7 bases at V and 0 bases at J, with 13 bases between the two ends. The CDR3 runs 15 residues. The germline CDR1 and CDR2 sequences are SNHLY and FYNNEI.

The genes are TRBV5-4 and TRBJ2-5, with D unresolved. CDR3 length: 15 amino acids. V dropped 2 bases and J dropped 4 bases, with 15 bases sitting between them. The germline V gene encodes CDR1 SGHNT and CDR2 YYREEE (reference sequence). CDR3 nucleotides: TGTGCCAGCAGCTTAAGAAGTTCCCTGCGAGAGACCCAGTACTTC. This gives the protein CASSLRSSLRETQYF.

V is TRBV7-8 and J is TRBJ1-3; D is ambiguous. Germline CDR1 SGHVS, CDR2 FQNEAQ. V was shortened by 0 bases and J by 7 bases, with 13 bases between the two germline ends. CDR3 length equals 15 residues. The CDR3 region is CASSLALGVENTIYF. Here the CDR3 DNA reads TGTGCCAGCAGCTTAGCGCTCGGGGTTGAGAACACCATATATTTT.

To note about this clone: The conserved closing phenylalanine or tryptophan is absent in this CDR3, likely reflecting a read error. The chain joins TRBV4-1 to TRBJ1-2, with 9 bases fitting TRBD1. CDR3 length: 17 residues. V lost 4 bases, J lost 4 bases, and 13 bases stayed unmatched. Germline V gene data show CDR1 as MGHRA and CDR2 as YSYEKL. The CDR3 bases are TGCGCCAGCAGCCTCGGGACAGGGAGGATCGGGCCCTATGGCTACACCCTC. It encodes CASSLGTGRIGPYGYTL.

The chain links TRBV28 to TRBJ2-4, with D possibly being TRBD2 (6 bases). V was clipped by 1 base and J by 5 bases, with 9 bases between them. The CDR3 consists of 14 residues. Germline CDR1 reads MDHEN; CDR2 reads SYDVKM. The CDR3 region has the DNA TGTGCCAGCAGTTTATCTGTAGCGGAAAACATTCAGTACTTC. It codes for CASSLSVAENIQYF.

This chain links TRBV7-8 with TRBJ2-6, with D possibly being TRBD1 (5 bases). The germline gives CDR1 SGHVS, CDR2 FQNEAQ. The CDR3 is made up of 17 amino acids. V was pared by 2 bases and J by 2 bases, with 13 bases between. The CDR3, as DNA: TGTGCCAGCAGCTTAAGGCCCAAGGGGACTGGGGCCAACGTCCTGACTTTC. Translating gives CASSLRPKGTGANVLTF. Full variable domain (remainder filled in from reference TRBV7-8 and TRBJ2-6): GAGVSQSPRYKVAKRGQDVALRCDPISGHVSLFWYQQALGQGPEFLTYFQNEAQLDKSGLPSDRFFAERPEGSVSTLKIQRTQQEDSAVYLCASSLRPKGTGANVLTFGAGSRLTVL.

V and J are TRBV5-4 and TRBJ2-7, with TRBD1 identical over 8 bases. This CDR3 is built from 13 residues. CDR1 and CDR2 from the germline V gene are SGHNT and YYREEE (reference sequence). V shed 0 bases and J 5 bases; nucleotides not matched to a gene: 1. The DNA of the CDR3 is TGTGCCAGCAGCTTGGACAGGGGGAACGAGCAGTACTTC. Translated, it gives CASSLDRGNEQYF.

The chain employs TRBV7-2 and TRBJ2-5; 8 bases fit TRBD2. This CDR3 has 14 residues. Unmatched junction bases numbered 4, after V lost 5 bases and J lost 2 bases. CDR1 SGHTA and CDR2 FQGNSA come from the germline V gene. CDR3 nucleotide sequence: TGTGCCAGCAGCCGCACTAGCGGACAAGAGACCCAGTACTTC. It encodes CASSRTSGQETQYF. The complete variable domain, with remaining parts taken from reference TRBV7-2 and TRBJ2-5, reads GAGVSQSPSNKVTEKGKDVELRCDPISGHTALYWYRQSLGQGLEFLIYFQGNSAPDKSGLPSDRFSAERTGGSVSTLTIQRTQQEDSAVYLCASSRTSGQETQYFGPGTRLLVL.

This chain connects TRBV15 to TRBJ1-5; 9 nucleotides line up with TRBD1. V shed 4 bases, J shed 7 bases, and the junction held 17 bases outside the gene matches. This CDR3 comprises 18 residues. CDR1 is LNHNV, CDR2 YYDKDF, per germline (reference sequence). The CDR3 nucleotides read TGTGCCACCAGCACTAAACAGGGGGCTAGGAGGTCTTCACAGCCCCAGCATTTT. Its protein product is CATSTKQGARRSSQPQHF.

Comment on this clone: A read error may account for a junction end that differs from germline. Within the sample, other DNA sequences also encode this same CDR3. J is TRBJ1-2 and V is TRBV30, with a weak D call TRBD1 (6 bases). The CDR3 runs to 12 residues. Looked up from germline, CDR1 is GTSNPN and CDR2 is SVGIG (reference sequence). CDR3 loop: CARAGTLYGYTF. The CDR3 nucleotides read TGTGCCCGCGCCGGGACACTCTATGGATACACCTTC.

This chain joins TRBV29-1 and TRBJ1-2; a weak D match, TRBD1 (6 bases). The CDR3 runs 14 residues. The V end lost 1 base, the J end lost 5 bases, and 14 bases lay between the germline ends. Germline-derived CDR1 and CDR2 are SQVTM and ANQGSEA. The CDR3 DNA reads TGCAGCGTTGAAGGGACAGAAGATTCATATGGCTACACCTTC. Translating it yields CSVEGTEDSYGYTF.

The chain has TRBV5-6 and TRBJ2-7; 13 positions agree with TRBD2. V gave up 1 base and J gave up 2 bases; unmatched junction bases: 9. Germline V CDR1 and CDR2: SGHDT, YYEEEE. The CDR3 sequence is 18 residues long. As DNA, the CDR3 is TGTGCCAGCAGCTTGTATGGCCTACTAGCGGGAGGGCCCTACGAGCAGTACTTC. Its protein is CASSLYGLLAGGPYEQYF.